Following are 14 T cell receptor beta chains from one sample sequenced in a study of T cells in Graves' hyperthyroidism and ophthalmopathy. Amplification of TCR beta CDR3 regions was performed using RNA transcripts as template. The HTBI set primed first-round TCR CDR3 RT-PCR. TCRdb used MiXCR to reprocess the multiplex PCR reads, holding one entry per CDR3 protein. The sample includes roughly 100,000 distinct CDR3 sequences, approximately 39% of them seen just once. Sequencing was carried out using peripheral blood or thyroid tissue (not recorded which). These receptors all come from a woman in her thirties with Graves' hyperthyroidism.

This clonotype was counted ten times or more. The V and J genes are TRBV6-5 and TRBJ2-7; D is unclear. Per the germline V gene, CDR1 is MNHEY and CDR2 is SVGAGI. The CDR3 is made up of 14 amino acids. V was shortened by 6 bases and J by 0 bases, with 12 bases between the two germline ends. This CDR3 reads CASSRYMSSYEQYF. The CDR3 bases are TGTGCCAGCAGCCGTTACATGAGCTCCTACGAGCAGTACTTC.

This clonotype was observed at least ten times. V gene TRBV5-6 combines with J gene TRBJ1-1, with a tentative D call TRBD1 (6 bases). V lost 1 base to trimming and J lost 2 bases, with 12 bases between them. The germline gives CDR1 SGHDT, CDR2 YYEEEE. CDR3 length: 15 amino acids. CDR3 coding DNA: TGTGCCAGCAGCTTGATGGGACACCTTAACACTGAAGCTTTCTTT. It specifies CASSLMGHLNTEAFF. Combining the CDR3 with reference TRBV5-6 and TRBJ1-1 gives the whole variable domain DAGVTQSPTHLIKTRGQQVTLRCSPKSGHDTVSWYQQALGQGPQFIFQYYEEEERQRGNFPDRFSGHQFPNYSSELNVNALLLGDSALYLCASSLMGHLNTEAFFGQGTRLTVV.

V is TRBV10-2 and J is TRBJ1-2; possible D gene TRBD1, 5 bases. The ends were cut back, 9 bases at V and 3 bases at J, with 29 bases in the middle. This CDR3 spans 18 amino acids. Germline V gene sequence: CDR1 WSHSY, CDR2 SAAADI. The CDR3 bases are TGCGCCAGGATCCCTCGAGGCAGGGCCCCACCGCGGTACTATGGCTACACCTTC. This encodes CARIPRGRAPPRYYGYTF.

In this sample, this clonotype turned up many times. The gene calls are TRBV20-1 and TRBJ1-6; D perhaps matches TRBD1 (6 bases). The V gene lost 0 bases and the J gene lost 1 base, with 19 bases spanning the gap. Looked up from germline, CDR1 is DFQATT and CDR2 is SNEGSKA (reference sequence). The CDR3 contains 19 residues. The CDR3 reads CSARDRTAFSGSYNSPLHF. The CDR3 DNA reads as TGCAGTGCTAGAGATAGGACAGCGTTCTCGGGGTCCTATAATTCACCCCTCCACTTT.

In this sample, this clonotype is medium-sized. The chain couples TRBV24-1 to TRBJ2-5; no definite D call. The CDR3 is 13 amino acids. V lost 2 bases to trimming and J lost 4 bases, with 7 bases between them. Germline-derived CDR1 and CDR2 are KGHDR and SFDVKD. The CDR3 nucleotides are TGTGCCACCAGTGATTCTAGGAGAGAGACCCAGTACTTC. Its translation: CATSDSRRETQYF.

A single count supports this clonotype. This chain joins TRBV7-3 and TRBJ1-6; 7 nucleotides line up with TRBD1. J was trimmed by 7 bases and V by 3 bases; bases with no gene match: 6. In germline, CDR1 is SGHTA, CDR2 FQGTGA. There are 15 residues in the CDR3. The CDR3 protein is CASSLIQGGNSPLHF. DNA of the CDR3: TGTGCCAGCAGCTTGATTCAGGGGGGGAATTCACCCCTCCACTTT.

The V call is TRBV6-1, the J call TRBJ2-1, with 13 nucleotides matching TRBD2. This CDR3 contains 17 residues. The V gene end was trimmed by 5 bases and the J gene end by 8 bases; junction bases not matched to a gene: 12. The germline CDR1 and CDR2 sequences are MNHNS and SASEGT. CDR3 in amino acids: CASSPSPRLAGGDEQFF. The CDR3 coding sequence is TGTGCCAGCAGTCCTTCCCCGAGACTAGCGGGAGGAGATGAGCAGTTCTTC.

This clonotype was seen at least ten times. The rearrangement uses TRBV6-6 and TRBJ1-5, with TRBD1 as a possible D gene (5 bases). This CDR3 spans 16 amino acids. Germline-derived CDR1 and CDR2 are MNHNY and SVGAGI (reference sequence). Deletions cut 6 bases from V and 0 bases from J, with 15 bases between. The chain's CDR3 is CASSSVRGYSNQPQHF. The CDR3 DNA reads TGTGCCAGCAGCTCCGTTAGGGGATATAGCAATCAGCCCCAGCATTTT.

This clonotype was detected once. This chain joins TRBV15 and TRBJ1-6; D gene uncertain. Trimming took 8 bases from V and 5 from J, leaving 16 bases between them. CDR1 and CDR2 from the germline V gene are LNHNV and YYDKDF (reference sequence). The CDR3 contains 15 residues. This CDR3 reads CATREGGPNNSPLHF. The CDR3 DNA is TGTGCCACCCGCGAAGGTGGGCCCAATAATTCACCCCTCCACTTT.

Comments on this clonotype: One end of the junction does not line up with germline, which may come from a read error. V and J are TRBV7-9 and TRBJ2-3; 11 nucleotides line up with TRBD2. The CDR3 loop spans 15 amino acids. Germline-derived CDR1 and CDR2 are SEHNR and FQNEAQ (reference sequence). The CDR3: CASSSGLAATDTRYF. The CDR3 DNA reads as TGTGCCAGCAGTTCGGGACTAGCGGCCACAGATACGCGGTATTTT.

This clonotype showed up many times. The chain links TRBV7-9 to TRBJ1-4; no clear D. CDR3 length equals 14 residues. Trimming stripped 1 base from V and 1 base from J, with 4 bases between. Germline CDR1 reads SEHNR; CDR2 reads FQNEAQ (reference sequence). The CDR3 loop is CASSLGGTNEKLFF. The CDR3 region has the DNA TGTGCCAGCAGCTTAGGCGGAACTAATGAAAAACTGTTTTTT.

At least ten counts were recorded for this clonotype. The chain couples TRBV20-1 to TRBJ1-1, with D possibly being TRBD1 (6 bases). This CDR3 region has 13 residues. Germline CDR1 reads DFQATT; CDR2 reads SNEGSKA (reference sequence). The V and J ends lost 3 bases and 1 base respectively, with 9 bases between them. CDR3 amino acids: CSARGGANTEAFF. For the CDR3, the DNA is TGCAGTGCTAGGGGGGGCGCGAACACTGAAGCTTTCTTT.

The chain couples TRBV25-1 to TRBJ2-3, with 11 positions matching TRBD2. CDR3 size: 16 residues. The V gene's germline CDR1 is MGHDK and CDR2 SYGVNS. V lost 1 base, J lost 6 bases, and 6 bases stayed unmatched. CDR3 nucleotide sequence: TGTGCCAGCAGTGAATCCCTGACTAGCGGGACGGATACGCAGTATTTT. Translating it yields CASSESLTSGTDTQYF.

The chain has TRBV20-1 and TRBJ1-5; D is unresolved. The CDR3 runs to 11 residues. Trimming pared 6 bases from V and 5 bases from J, leaving 8 bases between. Germline V lookup: CDR1 DFQATT, CDR2 SNEGSKA (reference sequence). The CDR3 nucleotides read TGCAGTGCCCGAGTGGATCAGCCCCAGCATTTT. This translates into CSARVDQPQHF.